The text below deals with one T cell receptor beta chain. Its antigen is still unknown. The data belong to a study of cytomegalovirus exposure and HLA in healthy donors. Study details: In terms of ancestry, the Caucasian-associated cluster contained 81% of the approximately 400 genotyped donors. Regarding the study as a whole: One cluster of highly shared sequence variants probably arose as a sequencing artifact. In a later analysis, productive TCRs from donors in an Asian-associated ancestry cluster reportedly carried fewer N-insertions than the cohort mean.

The study ran its PCR with 60 Vbeta and 13 Jbeta primers. The repertoire was sequenced with immunoSEQ multiplex PCR; TCRdb's copy has only in-frame clones and lacks some. The sample shows about 160,000 clones, roughly 90% of them seen only once. The CDR3 covers 14 residues. V lost 3 bases, J lost 3 bases, and 3 bases stayed unmatched. The V gene's germline CDR1 is SGDLS and CDR2 YYNGEE. Sequencing was carried out using PBMCs. V usage is TRBV9 and J usage is TRBJ2-1, with TRBD2 identical over 7 bases. This sequence was found in a woman aged 18-29 years in good health and CMV-seronegative. CDR3 nucleotide sequence: TGTGCCAGCAGCGGGGGGGGAAACTACAATGAGCAGTTCTTC. Protein sequence: CASSGGGNYNEQFF.